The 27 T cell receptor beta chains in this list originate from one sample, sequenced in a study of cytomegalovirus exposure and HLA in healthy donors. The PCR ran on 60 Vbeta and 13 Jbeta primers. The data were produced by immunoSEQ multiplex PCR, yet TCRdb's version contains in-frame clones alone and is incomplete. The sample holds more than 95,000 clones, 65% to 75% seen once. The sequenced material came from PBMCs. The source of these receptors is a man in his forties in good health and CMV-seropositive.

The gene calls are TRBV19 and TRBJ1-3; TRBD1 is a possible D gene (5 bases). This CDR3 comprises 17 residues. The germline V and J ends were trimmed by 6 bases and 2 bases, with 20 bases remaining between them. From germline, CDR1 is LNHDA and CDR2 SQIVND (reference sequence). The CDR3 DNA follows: TGTGCCAGTAGCCCGAAGACAGTTGCCGTTGCTGGAAACACCATATATTTT. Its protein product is CASSPKTVAVAGNTIYF.

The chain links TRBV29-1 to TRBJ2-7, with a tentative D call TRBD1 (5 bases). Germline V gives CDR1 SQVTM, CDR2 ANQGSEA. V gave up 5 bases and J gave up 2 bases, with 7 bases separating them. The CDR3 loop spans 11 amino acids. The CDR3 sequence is CSVWGTYEQYF. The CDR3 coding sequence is TGCAGCGTTTGGGGCACCTACGAGCAGTACTTC.

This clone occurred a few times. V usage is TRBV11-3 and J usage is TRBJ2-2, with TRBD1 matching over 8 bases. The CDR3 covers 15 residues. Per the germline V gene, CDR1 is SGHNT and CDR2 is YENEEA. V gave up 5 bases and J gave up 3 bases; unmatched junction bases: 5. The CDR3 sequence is CASSPGQGHTGELFF. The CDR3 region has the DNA TGTGCCAGCAGCCCCGGACAGGGACACACCGGGGAGCTGTTTTTT.

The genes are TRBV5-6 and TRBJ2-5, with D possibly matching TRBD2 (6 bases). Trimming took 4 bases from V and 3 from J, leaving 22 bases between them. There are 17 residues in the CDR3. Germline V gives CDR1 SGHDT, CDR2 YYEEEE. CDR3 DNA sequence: TGTGCCAGCAGCCTACGAAGAGACCCCGGGAGAAAAGAGACCCAGTACTTC. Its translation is CASSLRRDPGRKETQYF.

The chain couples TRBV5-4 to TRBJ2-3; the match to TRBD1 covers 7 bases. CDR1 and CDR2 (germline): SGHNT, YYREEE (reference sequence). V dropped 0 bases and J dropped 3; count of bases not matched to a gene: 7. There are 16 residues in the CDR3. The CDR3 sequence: CASSLAPGQRTDTQYF. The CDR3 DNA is TGTGCCAGCAGCTTGGCACCGGGACAGCGTACAGATACGCAGTATTTT.

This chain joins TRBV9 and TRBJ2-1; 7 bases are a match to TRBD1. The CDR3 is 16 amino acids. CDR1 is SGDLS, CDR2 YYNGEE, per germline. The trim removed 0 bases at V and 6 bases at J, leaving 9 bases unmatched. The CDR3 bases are TGTGCCAGCAGCGTAGAGGGGGCGAAGATCCTCAATGAGCAGTTCTTC. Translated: CASSVEGAKILNEQFF.

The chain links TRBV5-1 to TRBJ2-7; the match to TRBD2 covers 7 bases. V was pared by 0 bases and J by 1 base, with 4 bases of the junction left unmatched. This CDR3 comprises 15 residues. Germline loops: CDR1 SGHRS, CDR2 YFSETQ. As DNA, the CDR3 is TGCGCCAGCAGCTTGGCAGCGGGACCATCCTACGAGCAGTACTTC. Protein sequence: CASSLAAGPSYEQYF.

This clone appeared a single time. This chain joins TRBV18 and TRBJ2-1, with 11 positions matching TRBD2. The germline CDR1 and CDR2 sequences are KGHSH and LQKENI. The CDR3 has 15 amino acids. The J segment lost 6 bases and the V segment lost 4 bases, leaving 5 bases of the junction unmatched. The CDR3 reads CASSLTGTSGNEQFF. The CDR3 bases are TGTGCCAGCTCACTAACCGGGACTAGCGGCAATGAGCAGTTCTTC.

The CDR3: CASSLGAGAGQGETQYF. CDR3 coding DNA: TGTGCCAGCAGCTTGGGGGCCGGCGCTGGCCAAGGCGAGACCCAGTACTTC. The chain is built from TRBV11-3 and TRBJ2-5; a weak D match, TRBD1 (6 bases). Germline CDR1 and CDR2: SGHNT and YENEEA. Trimming shortened V by 3 bases and J by 5 bases, and 22 bases separated the two germline ends. CDR3 length: 17 amino acids.

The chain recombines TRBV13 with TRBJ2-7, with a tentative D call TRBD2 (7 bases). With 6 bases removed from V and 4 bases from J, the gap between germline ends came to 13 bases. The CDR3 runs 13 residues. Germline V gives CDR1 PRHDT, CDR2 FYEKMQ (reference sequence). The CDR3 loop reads CASRGGARYEQYF. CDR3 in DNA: TGTGCCAGCAGGGGGGGGGCGCGTTACGAGCAGTACTTC.

The CDR3 DNA follows: TGTGCCAGCAGCGTAGCTACGAGCGGGAGCTACGAGCAGTACTTC. Its protein is CASSVATSGSYEQYF. V and J are TRBV9 and TRBJ2-7; the match to TRBD2 covers 8 bases. Trimming cost V 0 bases and J 3 bases; bases outside gene matches: 5. The CDR3 is 15 residues long. The V gene's germline CDR1 is SGDLS and CDR2 YYNGEE.

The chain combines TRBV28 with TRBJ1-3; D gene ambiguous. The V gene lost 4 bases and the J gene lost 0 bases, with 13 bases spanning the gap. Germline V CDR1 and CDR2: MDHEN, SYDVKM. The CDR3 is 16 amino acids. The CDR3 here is CASSSIRSASGNTIYF. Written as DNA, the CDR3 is TGTGCCAGCAGTTCAATCAGATCCGCCTCTGGAAACACCATATATTTT.

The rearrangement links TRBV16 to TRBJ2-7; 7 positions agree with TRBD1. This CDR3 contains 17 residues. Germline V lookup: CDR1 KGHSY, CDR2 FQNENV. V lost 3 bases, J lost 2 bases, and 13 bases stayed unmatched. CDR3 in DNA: TGTGCCAGCAGCCACCGAACTGTGGGGCAGGGGGCCTACGAGCAGTACTTC. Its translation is CASSHRTVGQGAYEQYF.

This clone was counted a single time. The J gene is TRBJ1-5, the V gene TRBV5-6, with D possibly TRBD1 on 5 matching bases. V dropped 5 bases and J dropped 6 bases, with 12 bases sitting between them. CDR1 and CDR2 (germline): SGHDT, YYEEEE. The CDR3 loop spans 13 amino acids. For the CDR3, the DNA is TGTGCCAGCAGTTGGGGGGAACGTCAGCCCCAGCATTTT. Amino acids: CASSWGERQPQHF.

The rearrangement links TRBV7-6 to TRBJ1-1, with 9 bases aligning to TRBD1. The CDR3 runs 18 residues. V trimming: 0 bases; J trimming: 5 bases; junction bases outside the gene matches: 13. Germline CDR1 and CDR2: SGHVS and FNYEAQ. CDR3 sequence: CASSLAKAPGQGRTEAFF. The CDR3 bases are TGTGCCAGCAGCTTAGCGAAGGCCCCTGGACAGGGGAGGACTGAAGCTTTCTTT.

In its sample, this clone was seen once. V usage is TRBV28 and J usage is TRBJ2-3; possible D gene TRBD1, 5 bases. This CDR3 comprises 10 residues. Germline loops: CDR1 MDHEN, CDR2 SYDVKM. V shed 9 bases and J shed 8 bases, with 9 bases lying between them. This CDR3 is CASSQGTQYF. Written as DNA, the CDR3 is TGTGCCAGTTCCCAGGGTACGCAGTATTTT.

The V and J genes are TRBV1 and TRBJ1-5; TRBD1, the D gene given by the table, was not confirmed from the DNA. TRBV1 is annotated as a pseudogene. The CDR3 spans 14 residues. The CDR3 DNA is TGCACCAAATCTCTCGGGACACAAGATCAGCCCCAGCATTTT. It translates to CTKSLGTQDQPQHF.

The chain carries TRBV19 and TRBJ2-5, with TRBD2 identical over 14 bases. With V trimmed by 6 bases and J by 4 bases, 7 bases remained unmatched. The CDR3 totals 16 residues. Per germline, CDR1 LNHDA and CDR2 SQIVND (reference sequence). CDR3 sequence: CASSHGLAGGSETQYF. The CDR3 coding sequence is TGTGCCAGTAGCCATGGACTAGCGGGAGGTTCAGAGACCCAGTACTTC.

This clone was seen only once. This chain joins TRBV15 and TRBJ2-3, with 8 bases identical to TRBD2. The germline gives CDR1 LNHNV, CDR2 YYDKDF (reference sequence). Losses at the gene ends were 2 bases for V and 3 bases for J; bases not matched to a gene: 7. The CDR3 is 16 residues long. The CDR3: CATSRIPGLGTDTQYF. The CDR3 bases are TGTGCCACCAGCAGAATACCGGGACTAGGAACAGATACGCAGTATTTT.

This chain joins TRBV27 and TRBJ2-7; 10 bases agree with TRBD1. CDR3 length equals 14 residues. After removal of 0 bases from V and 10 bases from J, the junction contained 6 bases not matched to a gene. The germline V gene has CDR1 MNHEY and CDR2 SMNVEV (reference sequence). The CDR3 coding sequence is TGTGCCAGCAGTTTATCGGGGGACAGGGGCAAACAGTACTTC. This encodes CASSLSGDRGKQYF.

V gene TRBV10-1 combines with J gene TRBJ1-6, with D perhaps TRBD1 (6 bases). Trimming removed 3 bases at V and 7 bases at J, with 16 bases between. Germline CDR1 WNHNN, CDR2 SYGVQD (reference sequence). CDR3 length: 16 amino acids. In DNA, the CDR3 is TGCGCCAGCAGTGACGGCTCGGGGCAGGGGAATTCACCCCTCCACTTT. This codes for CASSDGSGQGNSPLHF.

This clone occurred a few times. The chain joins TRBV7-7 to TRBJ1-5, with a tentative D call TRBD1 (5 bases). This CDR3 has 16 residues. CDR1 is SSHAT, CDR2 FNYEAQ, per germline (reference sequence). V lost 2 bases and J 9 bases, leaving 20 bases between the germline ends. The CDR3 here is CASSLTRQSLLRPQHF. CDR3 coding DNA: TGTGCCAGCAGCTTAACGAGACAGTCACTGCTTAGGCCCCAGCATTTT.

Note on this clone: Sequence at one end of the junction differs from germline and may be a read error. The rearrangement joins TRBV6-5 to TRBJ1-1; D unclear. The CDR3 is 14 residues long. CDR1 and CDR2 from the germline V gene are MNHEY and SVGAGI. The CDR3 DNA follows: TGTGCCAGCAGAGCCGACGGACCTATGGGAGAAGGCGTCTTT. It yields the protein CASRADGPMGEGVF.

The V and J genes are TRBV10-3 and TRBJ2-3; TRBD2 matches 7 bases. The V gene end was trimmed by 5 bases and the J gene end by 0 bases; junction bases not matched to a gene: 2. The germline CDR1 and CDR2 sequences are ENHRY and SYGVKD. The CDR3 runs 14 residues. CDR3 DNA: TGTGCCATCAGTCCAGCGGGGAGCACAGATACGCAGTATTTT. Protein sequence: CAISPAGSTDTQYF.

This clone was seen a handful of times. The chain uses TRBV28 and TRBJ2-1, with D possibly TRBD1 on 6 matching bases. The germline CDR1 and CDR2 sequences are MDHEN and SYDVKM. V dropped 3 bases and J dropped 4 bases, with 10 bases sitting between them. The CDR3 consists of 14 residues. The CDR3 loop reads CASSFEGVYNEQFF. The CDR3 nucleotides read TGTGCCAGCAGTTTTGAGGGGGTATACAATGAGCAGTTCTTC.

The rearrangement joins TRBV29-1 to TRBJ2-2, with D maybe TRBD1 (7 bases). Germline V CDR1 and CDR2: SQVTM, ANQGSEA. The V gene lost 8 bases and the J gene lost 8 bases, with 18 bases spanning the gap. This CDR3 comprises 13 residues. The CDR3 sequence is CSIPATGRGELFF. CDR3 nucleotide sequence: TGCAGCATTCCGGCGACAGGGAGGGGGGAGCTGTTTTTT.

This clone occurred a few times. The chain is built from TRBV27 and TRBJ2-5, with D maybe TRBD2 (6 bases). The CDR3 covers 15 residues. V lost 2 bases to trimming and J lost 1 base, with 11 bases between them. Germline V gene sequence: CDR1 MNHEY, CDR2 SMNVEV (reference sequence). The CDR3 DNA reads TGTGCCAGCAGTTTAAGGTGGGACTCCCAAGAGACCCAGTACTTC. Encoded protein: CASSLRWDSQETQYF.